These 28 T cell receptor beta chains share one sample of origin, sequenced in a study of technical replicates of blood from a few donors. The data were produced by immunoSEQ multiplex PCR, yet TCRdb's version contains in-frame clones alone and is incomplete. The profile covers 72,000 or so clones, with approximately 90% appearing a single time and 0.35% to 0.45% taken by the ten largest. Source material: T cells isolated from PBMCs. These receptors originate from a human donor in good health.

This chain links TRBV9 with TRBJ2-2; D remains ambiguous. Germline CDR1 SGDLS, CDR2 YYNGEE. The germline V and J ends were trimmed by 0 bases and 4 bases, with 7 bases remaining between them. This CDR3 is 14 amino acids long. The CDR3: CASSVESSTGELFF. Here the CDR3 DNA reads TGTGCCAGCAGCGTAGAATCTTCCACCGGGGAGCTGTTTTTT.

The chain employs TRBV6-5 and TRBJ2-4; TRBD1 is a possible D gene (5 bases). CDR1 and CDR2 from the germline V gene are MNHEY and SVGAGI. V lost 6 bases and J 8 bases, leaving 8 bases between the germline ends. The CDR3 spans 11 residues. The CDR3: CASSREHIQYF. The CDR3 DNA reads as TGTGCCAGCAGCAGGGAACACATTCAGTACTTC.

In this sample, this clone turned up a few times. The V gene is TRBV6-1, the J gene TRBJ2-2; D is perhaps TRBD2 (5 bases). CDR1 and CDR2 from the germline V gene are MNHNS and SASEGT. V was shortened by 1 base and J by 6 bases, with 9 bases between the two germline ends. The CDR3 runs to 14 residues. The CDR3 loop is CASSEGKRSGELFF. The CDR3 DNA reads TGTGCCAGCAGTGAAGGGAAGCGGTCCGGGGAGCTGTTTTTT.

The gene calls are TRBV6-5 and TRBJ1-2; the match to TRBD1 covers 9 bases. This CDR3 region has 15 residues. Germline CDR1 MNHEY, CDR2 SVGAGI. Germline trimming cut 5 bases from V and 4 bases from J; bases unmatched to any gene: 8. CDR3 sequence reads: CASSLIQGAGYGYTF. Written as DNA, the CDR3 is TGTGCCAGCAGTCTGATACAGGGGGCTGGCTATGGCTACACCTTC.

The genes are TRBV9 and TRBJ2-2, with 14 bases identical to TRBD2. This CDR3 is 16 amino acids long. V was pared by 3 bases and J by 3 bases, with 1 base of the junction left unmatched. Germline V gene data show CDR1 as SGDLS and CDR2 as YYNGEE. This CDR3 reads CASSGLAGGYTGELFF. The CDR3 DNA reads as TGTGCCAGCAGCGGACTAGCGGGAGGGTACACCGGGGAGCTGTTTTTT.

V usage is TRBV6-5 and J usage is TRBJ1-1, with D tentatively TRBD1 (5 bases). V lost 5 bases, J lost 1 base, and 11 bases lay in between. CDR3 length: 14 residues. From germline, CDR1 is MNHEY and CDR2 SVGAGI. DNA for the CDR3: TGTGCCAGCAGTGTCGGACATTCGAACACTGAAGCTTTCTTT. Translated, it gives CASSVGHSNTEAFF.

There are a few counts of this clone. The gene calls are TRBV6-1 and TRBJ1-5, with D possibly matching TRBD1 (5 bases). CDR3 size: 16 residues. Germline CDR1 MNHNS, CDR2 SASEGT. With 0 bases removed from V and 0 bases from J, the gap between germline ends came to 9 bases. As DNA, the CDR3 is TGTGCCAGCAGTGAAGCTGCAGGGTATAGCAATCAGCCCCAGCATTTT. Encoded protein: CASSEAAGYSNQPQHF.

This chain links TRBV30 with TRBJ1-2; 10 nucleotides agree with TRBD1. The germline CDR1 and CDR2 sequences are GTSNPN and SVGIG (reference sequence). The CDR3 runs to 13 residues. V trimming: 4 bases; J trimming: 6 bases; junction bases outside the gene matches: 5. The CDR3 here is CAWTTGTGDGYTF. The DNA for the CDR3 is TGTGCCTGGACGACCGGGACAGGGGATGGCTACACCTTC.

The chain carries TRBV9 and TRBJ2-1; 13 bases fit TRBD2. The CDR3 covers 15 residues. Germline CDR1 is SGDLS and CDR2 is YYNGEE. The junction had 7 bases not matched to a gene; V was cut back by 3 bases and J by 10 bases. CDR3 in amino acids: CASSARTSGRGEQFF. As DNA, the CDR3 is TGTGCCAGCAGCGCTAGGACTAGCGGGAGAGGCGAGCAGTTCTTC.

Only one count was recorded for this clone. The J gene is TRBJ2-1, the V gene TRBV29-1; a weak D match, TRBD2 (6 bases). V was clipped by 7 bases and J by 13 bases, with 17 bases between them. The CDR3 spans 11 residues. Looked up from germline, CDR1 is SQVTM and CDR2 is ANQGSEA. The CDR3: CSGDAAEGQFF. CDR3 nucleotides: TGCAGCGGAGACGCGGCGGAGGGTCAGTTCTTC.

The chain combines TRBV30 with TRBJ2-1, with 7 bases identical to TRBD2. From germline, CDR1 is GTSNPN and CDR2 SVGIG (reference sequence). The CDR3 consists of 13 residues. V was pared by 1 base and J by 5 bases, with 2 bases of the junction left unmatched. The CDR3 nucleotides read TGTGCCTGGAGTGAACGGGAGGACAATGAGCAGTTCTTC. This codes for CAWSEREDNEQFF.

V and J are TRBV6-5 and TRBJ1-4, with D unresolved. V gave up 4 bases and J gave up 2 bases, with 5 bases separating them. CDR1 is MNHEY and CDR2 is SVGAGI in the germline V gene. The CDR3 loop spans 13 amino acids. The CDR3 spells CASSFFTNEKLFF. For the CDR3, the DNA is TGTGCCAGCAGTTTCTTCACTAATGAAAAACTGTTTTTT.

The chain employs TRBV21-1 and TRBJ2-7; the DNA was not compared with TRBD1, the D call given in the table. TRBV21-1 is termed a pseudogene. The CDR3 length is 16 residues. This chain's CDR3 is CASSKAMGHLPYEQYF. The CDR3 region has the DNA TGTGCCAGCAGCAAAGCGATGGGACACCTGCCTTACGAGCAGTACTTC.

The chain is built from TRBV11-1 and TRBJ2-2, with 7 bases matching TRBD2. CDR1 is SGHAT and CDR2 is FQDESV in the germline V gene (reference sequence). This CDR3 has 15 amino acids. Losses at the gene ends were 5 bases for V and 5 bases for J; bases not matched to a gene: 8. CDR3 region: CASSTPTGRTGELFF. The CDR3, as DNA: TGTGCCAGCAGCACTCCGACCGGGAGGACCGGGGAGCTGTTTTTT.

This sequence joins TRBV28 and TRBJ2-7, with TRBD1 identical over 7 bases. CDR1 is MDHEN and CDR2 is SYDVKM in the germline V gene. V shed 5 bases, J shed 0 bases, and the junction held 4 bases outside the gene matches. The length of the CDR3 is 14 residues. The chain's CDR3 is CASSLQGHSYEQYF. For the CDR3, the DNA is TGTGCCAGCAGTCTACAGGGGCACTCCTACGAGCAGTACTTC.

This clone came up many times. The rearrangement uses TRBV19 and TRBJ1-1; D unresolved. Germline V CDR1 and CDR2: LNHDA, SQIVND (reference sequence). V lost 7 bases, J lost 1 base, and 13 bases lay in between. CDR3 length equals 14 residues. CDR3 sequence (DNA): TGTGCCAGTAAGGTACCGGGGTGGAACACTGAAGCTTTCTTT. This translates into CASKVPGWNTEAFF.

The chain carries TRBV19 and TRBJ2-2; 13 bases align to TRBD2. This CDR3 is built from 22 residues. Germline values: CDR1 LNHDA, CDR2 SQIVND (reference sequence). The V gene end was trimmed by 7 bases and the J gene end by 1 base; junction bases not matched to a gene: 21. CDR3 protein: CASIQTGTDWTSGRRNTGELFF. DNA for the CDR3: TGTGCCAGTATTCAGACCGGGACAGATTGGACTAGCGGGAGAAGGAACACCGGGGAGCTGTTTTTT.

V is TRBV11-2 and J is TRBJ1-1; D is unresolved. The CDR3 extends over 16 amino acids. V dropped 0 bases and J dropped 2 bases, with 13 bases sitting between them. The germline gives CDR1 SGHAT, CDR2 FQNNGV. CDR3 DNA sequence: TGTGCCAGCAGCTTAGACAGCCCCGGGTTCAACACTGAAGCTTTCTTT. Translation gives CASSLDSPGFNTEAFF.

J is TRBJ2-5 and V is TRBV2, with TRBD2 matching 11 bases. Germline V CDR1 and CDR2: SNHLY, FYNNEI. Unmatched junction bases numbered 2, after V lost 4 bases and J lost 1 base. The CDR3 is 15 residues long. The CDR3 here is CASSGLAGTQETQYF. The CDR3 DNA reads TGTGCCAGCAGTGGACTAGCGGGGACCCAAGAGACCCAGTACTTC.

The count of this clone is one. J is TRBJ1-1 and V is TRBV18, with D possibly being TRBD1 (5 bases). Trimming left V 1 base short and J 0 bases short, with 6 bases between. The CDR3 sequence is 14 residues long. Germline loops: CDR1 KGHSH, CDR2 LQKENI. The CDR3 DNA is TGTGCCAGCTCACCACAGGGGATGAACACTGAAGCTTTCTTT. It encodes CASSPQGMNTEAFF.

This chain links TRBV14 with TRBJ2-7, with 7 bases lining up with TRBD1. Germline V gives CDR1 SGHDN, CDR2 FVKESK. V trimming: 2 bases; J trimming: 3 bases; junction bases outside the gene matches: 7. The CDR3 covers 15 residues. The CDR3, as DNA: TGTGCCAGCAGCCAAATGACAGGGAATCTCTACGAGCAGTACTTC. Its translation is CASSQMTGNLYEQYF. Based on the CDR3 plus reference TRBV14 and TRBJ2-7, the full variable domain is EAGVTQFPSHSVIEKGQTVTLRCDPISGHDNLYWYRRVMGKEIKFLLHFVKESKQDESGMPNNRFLAERTGGTYSTLKVQPAELEDSGVYFCASSQMTGNLYEQYFGPGTRLTVT.

This chain joins TRBV5-1 and TRBJ1-1, with a weak D call TRBD1 (5 bases). The ends were cut back, 0 bases at V and 4 bases at J, with 10 bases in the middle. From germline, CDR1 is SGHRS and CDR2 YFSETQ. This CDR3 has 14 residues. The CDR3 DNA follows: TGCGCCAGCAGCTTGGGTGGGGCCCGCACTGAAGCTTTCTTT. Its protein is CASSLGGARTEAFF.

The genes are TRBV6-1 and TRBJ2-3, with 10 bases that match TRBD2. From germline, CDR1 is MNHNS and CDR2 SASEGT. This CDR3 spans 20 amino acids. J gave up 2 bases and V 4 bases, and 18 bases lay outside the gene matches. The CDR3 is CASSAPLGQKGLAYTDTQYF. In DNA, the CDR3 is TGTGCCAGCAGTGCACCTCTCGGACAGAAGGGACTAGCGTACACAGATACGCAGTATTTT.

The V gene is TRBV5-5, the J gene TRBJ1-2; tentatively, D is TRBD1 (6 bases). This CDR3 has 15 residues. From germline, CDR1 is SGHKS and CDR2 YYEKEE (reference sequence). Trimming cost V 7 bases and J 8 bases, with 24 bases left between them. The chain's CDR3 is CASDETTGFVGGYTF. In DNA form, the CDR3 reads TGTGCCAGCGACGAAACTACAGGGTTTGTAGGCGGCTACACCTTC.

J is TRBJ2-7 and V is TRBV28; 8 positions match TRBD2. The CDR3 spans 15 residues. Unmatched junction bases numbered 11, after V lost 5 bases and J lost 5 bases. Germline V gene sequence: CDR1 MDHEN, CDR2 SYDVKM. The CDR3: CASSPPRAGAHEQYF. CDR3 nucleotide sequence: TGTGCCAGCAGTCCCCCTAGAGCGGGAGCCCACGAGCAGTACTTC.

In this sample, this clone turned up once. The chain combines TRBV2 with TRBJ2-2; TRBD1 matches 7 bases. Trimming took 6 bases from V and 6 from J; bases not matched to a gene: 7. In germline, CDR1 is SNHLY, CDR2 FYNNEI. This CDR3 region has 14 residues. The CDR3 region is CASRDRSGAGELFF. The CDR3 DNA reads TGTGCCAGCAGGGACAGGTCCGGAGCCGGGGAGCTGTTTTTT.

The genes are TRBV7-6 and TRBJ1-1; TRBD1 matches at 9 bases. This CDR3 is built from 14 residues. The germline gives CDR1 SGHVS, CDR2 FNYEAQ. Germline trimming cut 1 base from V and 4 bases from J; bases unmatched to any gene: 1. In DNA form, the CDR3 reads TGTGCCAGCAGCTTAGGACAGGGGGTCACTGAAGCTTTCTTT. It yields the protein CASSLGQGVTEAFF.

The rearrangement joins TRBV29-1 to TRBJ1-2, with TRBD1 identical over 11 bases. The CDR3 spans 14 residues. With V trimmed by 4 bases and J by 7 bases, 8 bases remained unmatched. In germline, CDR1 is SQVTM, CDR2 ANQGSEA. In DNA, the CDR3 is TGCAGCGTTGGGGACAGGGGGGGAGGTCGTGGCTACACCTTC. It specifies CSVGDRGGGRGYTF.